What follows are 23 T cell receptor beta chains derived from one specimen sequenced in a study of OX40 agonist ivuxolimab in advanced cancers. Library prep was done by the immunoSEQ multiplex PCR assay. The clones in this table, taken by TCRdb from immuneACCESS, are in-frame only. Not every clone is retained; where verified, under half of the shortfall comes from an unresolved V gene, and the cause of the rest is unknown. The sample table contains about 52,000 clones; only one count was recorded for about nine tenths of them. The ten top clones hold 14% of the sample. Material: CD4+ or CD8+ T cells sorted from blood, obtained in a trial of the OX40 agonist ivuxolimab. The receptors here all came from an adult with an advanced solid tumor such as melanoma, head and neck, liver or kidney cancer.

CDR3 sequence (DNA): TGTGCCAGCAGCTTGGCGACCGGGACACTAGTTTTGGGTGGCTACACCTTC. As protein: CASSLATGTLVLGGYTF. The genes are TRBV5-6 and TRBJ1-2; weak D call: TRBD1 (6 bases). Germline V lookup: CDR1 SGHDT, CDR2 YYEEEE. The CDR3 has 17 residues. Trimming stripped 0 bases from V and 7 bases from J, with 22 bases between.

The chain links TRBV27 to TRBJ1-2; D is undetermined. The CDR3 is made up of 15 amino acids. Germline CDR1 MNHEY, CDR2 SMNVEV (reference sequence). Trimming took off 0 bases at V and 8 bases at J, with 16 bases between the two ends. In nucleotides, the CDR3 is TGTGCCAGCAGTTTATCGTATAGCGTCGGTTCGGGCTACACCTTC. The encoded protein is CASSLSYSVGSGYTF.

This chain joins TRBV13 and TRBJ2-3, with D possibly matching TRBD2 (5 bases). Trimming removed 6 bases from V and 6 bases from J, with 19 bases in between. Germline V lookup: CDR1 PRHDT, CDR2 FYEKMQ (reference sequence). The CDR3 is made up of 15 amino acids. The CDR3 sequence: CASSLGLSQGDTQYF. In DNA form, the CDR3 reads TGTGCCAGCAGTCTCGGACTCAGTCAAGGGGATACGCAGTATTTT.

The CDR3 sequence is CASSEAGPLNTEAFF. The DNA for the CDR3 is TGTGCCAGCAGTGAAGCTGGGCCTTTGAACACTGAAGCTTTCTTT. The chain recombines TRBV6-1 with TRBJ1-1; D gene unclear. Germline V gene data show CDR1 as MNHNS and CDR2 as SASEGT. The V and J ends lost 0 bases and 0 bases respectively, with 8 bases between them. This CDR3 has 15 amino acids.

The sample holds one count of this clone. The J gene is TRBJ2-7, the V gene TRBV5-6; a possible D gene is TRBD1 (6 bases). The CDR3 covers 14 residues. Trimming removed 1 base at V and 6 bases at J, with 14 bases between. CDR1 SGHDT and CDR2 YYEEEE come from the germline V gene. CDR3 DNA: TGTGCCAGCAGCTTGATGCAGGGGTTAAGCGAGCAGTACTTC. Translation gives CASSLMQGLSEQYF.

This clone was detected a few times. In DNA, the CDR3 is TGTGCCAGCAGTGATGGCAGCTATGGCTACACCTTC. It codes for CASSDGSYGYTF. The chain has TRBV6-4 and TRBJ1-2; D not resolved. The CDR3 has 12 residues. With 3 bases removed from V and 4 bases from J, the gap between germline ends came to 6 bases. In germline, CDR1 is MRHNA, CDR2 SNTAGT.

This chain joins TRBV4-1 and TRBJ2-2; D is perhaps TRBD1 (5 bases). CDR3 length: 17 residues. The V end lost 0 bases, the J end lost 0 bases, and 11 bases lay between the germline ends. CDR1 MGHRA and CDR2 YSYEKL come from the germline V gene. The CDR3 loop is CASSQDRSQANTGELFF. The CDR3, as DNA: TGCGCCAGCAGCCAAGACAGGTCACAGGCGAACACCGGGGAGCTGTTTTTT.

DNA of the CDR3: TGTGCCAGCAGCTTGGTAGGACTAGCGGGAGGTTGGAATGAGCAGTTCTTC. Translating gives CASSLVGLAGGWNEQFF. This sequence joins TRBV5-8 and TRBJ2-1, with 14 bases fitting TRBD2. The CDR3 is 17 amino acids. J lost 7 bases, V lost 0 bases, and 6 bases had no gene match. Germline V gene data show CDR1 as SGHTS and CDR2 as YDEGEE.

J is TRBJ1-1 and V is TRBV13; 9 bases agree with TRBD1. V lost 5 bases, J lost 5 bases, and 9 bases stayed unmatched. From germline, CDR1 is PRHDT and CDR2 FYEKMQ (reference sequence). CDR3 length: 15 residues. Written as DNA, the CDR3 is TGTGCCAGCAGCCCGGAACAGGGGGCTAGGACTGAAGCTTTCTTT. Its protein is CASSPEQGARTEAFF. Full variable domain (outside the CDR3, taken from reference TRBV13 and TRBJ1-1): AAGVIQSPRHLIKEKRETATLKCYPIPRHDTVYWYQQGPGQDPQFLISFYEKMQSDKGSIPDRFSAQQFSDYHSELNMSSLELGDSALYFCASSPEQGARTEAFFGQGTRLTVV.

The chain has TRBV6-5 and TRBJ2-3; D perhaps matches TRBD2 (5 bases). Trimming took 0 bases from V and 1 from J, leaving 8 bases between them. The length of the CDR3 is 15 residues. The germline V gene encodes CDR1 MNHEY and CDR2 SVGAGI. In DNA, the CDR3 is TGTGCCAGCAGTTACTCTAGCGCGGGCACAGATACGCAGTATTTT. Translated: CASSYSSAGTDTQYF.

V usage is TRBV7-2 and J usage is TRBJ2-6, with no clear D. CDR1 and CDR2 (germline): SGHTA, FQGNSA. Trimming removed 8 bases at V and 3 bases at J, with 14 bases between. The CDR3 is 15 residues long. The CDR3 DNA follows: TGTGCCAGCTTGAAGCCTCAATTTGGGGCCAACGTCCTGACTTTC. This translates into CASLKPQFGANVLTF. Full variable domain (remainder filled in from reference TRBV7-2 and TRBJ2-6): GAGVSQSPSNKVTEKGKDVELRCDPISGHTALYWYRQSLGQGLEFLIYFQGNSAPDKSGLPSDRFSAERTGGSVSTLTIQRTQQEDSAVYLCASLKPQFGANVLTFGAGSRLTVL.

This clone was seen just once. The chain combines TRBV10-3 with TRBJ2-7; D is uncertain. Germline V lookup: CDR1 ENHRY, CDR2 SYGVKD. V was pared by 6 bases and J by 2 bases, with 11 bases between. The CDR3 has 13 amino acids. This CDR3 reads CAISPTETYEQYF. The DNA for the CDR3 is TGTGCCATCAGCCCGACGGAAACCTACGAGCAGTACTTC.

The chain joins TRBV19 to TRBJ2-7; TRBD1 matches 10 bases. Losses at the gene ends were 8 bases for V and 6 bases for J; bases not matched to a gene: 13. CDR3 length equals 15 residues. Germline lookup yields CDR1 LNHDA and CDR2 SQIVND (reference sequence). CDR3 loop: CASGELGQGTSEQYF. The DNA of the CDR3 is TGTGCCAGTGGAGAACTGGGACAGGGGACGTCCGAGCAGTACTTC.

The J gene is TRBJ1-2, the V gene TRBV29-1; D gene unclear. Trimming removed 0 bases at V and 5 bases at J, with 10 bases between. The CDR3 is 13 amino acids. Germline V gene lookup returns CDR1 SQVTM and CDR2 ANQGSEA. As DNA, the CDR3 is TGCAGCGTTGAAGACACAGTACAGTATGGCTACACCTTC. Translation: CSVEDTVQYGYTF.

V usage is TRBV5-1 and J usage is TRBJ1-1; no clear D gene. From germline, CDR1 is SGHRS and CDR2 YFSETQ. The CDR3 is made up of 14 amino acids. V was pared by 4 bases and J by 4 bases, with 14 bases between. For the CDR3, the DNA is TGCGCCAGCAGCGTAGGGTTTGGGGTCACTGAAGCTTTCTTT. Encoded protein: CASSVGFGVTEAFF.

The rearrangement uses TRBV13 and TRBJ1-1; 10 bases agree with TRBD1. V was pared by 3 bases and J by 4 bases, with 11 bases of the junction left unmatched. CDR3 length: 17 amino acids. Germline CDR1 is PRHDT and CDR2 is FYEKMQ (reference sequence). CDR3 loop: CASSFGRQGARGTEAFF. In DNA, the CDR3 is TGTGCCAGCAGCTTTGGGAGACAGGGGGCGCGAGGCACTGAAGCTTTCTTT. Based on the CDR3 plus reference TRBV13 and TRBJ1-1, the full variable domain is AAGVIQSPRHLIKEKRETATLKCYPIPRHDTVYWYQQGPGQDPQFLISFYEKMQSDKGSIPDRFSAQQFSDYHSELNMSSLELGDSALYFCASSFGRQGARGTEAFFGQGTRLTVV.

This chain joins TRBV7-6 and TRBJ2-7; D tentatively fits TRBD1 or TRBD2 (5 bases each). Germline V CDR1 and CDR2: SGHVS, FNYEAQ. The CDR3 consists of 13 residues. V shed 4 bases and J shed 4 bases, with 11 bases lying between them. CDR3 sequence reads: CASSSMGDYEQYF. CDR3 DNA: TGTGCCAGCAGCTCCATGGGGGATTACGAGCAGTACTTC.

The rearrangement links TRBV30 to TRBJ1-1, with D possibly TRBD1 on 6 matching bases. CDR1 and CDR2 from the germline V gene are GTSNPN and SVGIG (reference sequence). V gave up 4 bases and J gave up 3 bases, with 12 bases separating them. CDR3 length equals 13 residues. CDR3 region: CAWNVPGDTEAFF. CDR3 sequence (DNA): TGTGCCTGGAATGTACCAGGGGACACTGAAGCTTTCTTT. The full variable domain, completed using reference TRBV30 and TRBJ1-1, is SQTIHQWPATLVQPVGSPLSLECTVEGTSNPNLYWYRQAAGRGLQLLFYSVGIGQISSEVPQNLSASRPQDRQFILSSKKLLLSDSGFYLCAWNVPGDTEAFFGQGTRLTVV.

The chain has TRBV5-1 and TRBJ2-3; 9 bases fit TRBD1. With 0 bases clipped from V and 3 bases from J, the junction kept 5 bases outside the gene matches. Germline CDR1 SGHRS, CDR2 YFSETQ. The CDR3 loop spans 16 amino acids. The CDR3 DNA sequence: TGCGCCAGCAGCTTGGGGACAGGGGAGACTACAGATACGCAGTATTTT. This gives the protein CASSLGTGETTDTQYF.

This chain's CDR3 is CASSPGLAGVTDTQYF. The CDR3 DNA sequence: TGTGCCAGCAGCCCCGGACTAGCGGGGGTCACAGATACGCAGTATTTT. The chain couples TRBV5-8 to TRBJ2-3, with 13 bases aligning to TRBD2. The CDR3 totals 16 residues. J lost 2 bases, V lost 4 bases, and 4 bases had no gene match. Germline CDR1 and CDR2: SGHTS and YDEGEE.

This clone was recorded a few times. J is TRBJ2-1 and V is TRBV11-2; TRBD2 matches at 12 bases. CDR3 length equals 16 residues. The V segment lost 5 bases and the J segment 1 base; nucleotides outside the gene matches: 3. Germline values: CDR1 SGHAT, CDR2 FQNNGV. CDR3 nucleotides: TGTGCCAGCAGCCTACTAGCGGGGGGTTCCTACAATGAGCAGTTCTTC. Its protein product is CASSLLAGGSYNEQFF. The full variable domain, with the rest looked up from reference TRBV11-2 and TRBJ2-1, is EAGVAQSPRYKIIEKRQSVAFWCNPISGHATLYWYQQILGQGPKLLIQFQNNGVVDDSQLPKDRFSAERLKGVDSTLKIQPAKLEDSAVYLCASSLLAGGSYNEQFFGPGTRLTVL.

The J gene is TRBJ1-1, the V gene TRBV9; TRBD1 aligns across 9 bases. Germline CDR1 and CDR2: SGDLS and YYNGEE. The CDR3 totals 18 residues. The V gene end was trimmed by 4 bases and the J gene end by 0 bases; junction bases not matched to a gene: 13. CDR3 bases: TGTGCCAGCAGCTCCCAAAAGGGACAGGGAGGCTTGAACACTGAAGCTTTCTTT. Its protein product is CASSSQKGQGGLNTEAFF.

The chain carries TRBV5-8 and TRBJ2-1, with 7 bases identical to TRBD2. Looked up from germline, CDR1 is SGHTS and CDR2 is YDEGEE. The V and J ends lost 1 base and 4 bases, in that order; junction bases with no gene match: 5. There are 15 residues in the CDR3. The CDR3 DNA reads TGTGCCAGCAGCTTGAGTTCGGGGGGTTACAATGAGCAGTTCTTC. It specifies CASSLSSGGYNEQFF.